The sequence of this TCR beta chain was determined in a study of blood T cell repertoires in COVID-19. Overall study context: Samples representing acute and convalescent COVID-19 were sourced from the United States, Italy and Spain. Sources were T cells, B-cell-depleted T cells, or PBMCs; the material itself was cDNA or gDNA.

Original handling: Reference gene primer amplification gave nucleated cell count estimates. Clones were read by immunoSEQ multiplex PCR, and TCRdb kept only the in-frame ones, dropping some. The V and J calls and clone size come from that table; D and trimming were worked out from the DNA. The sample holds 250,000 to 300,000 clones, nearly 90% seen once. In germline, CDR1 is SGHVS, CDR2 FQNEAQ. V lost 3 bases and J lost 0, with 11 bases in between. There are 15 residues in the CDR3. The TCR was taken from a woman aged 40 to 50 who had recovered from COVID-19. Sequencing was carried out using peripheral blood. J is TRBJ1-1 and V is TRBV7-8; D uncertain. CDR3 sequence: CASSFAGSMNTEAFF. The CDR3 DNA sequence: TGTGCCAGCAGCTTCGCCGGGAGCATGAACACTGAAGCTTTCTTT. Combining the CDR3 with reference TRBV7-8 and TRBJ1-1 gives the whole variable domain GAGVSQSPRYKVAKRGQDVALRCDPISGHVSLFWYQQALGQGPEFLTYFQNEAQLDKSGLPSDRFFAERPEGSVSTLKIQRTQQEDSAVYLCASSFAGSMNTEAFFGQGTRLTVV.